The 24 T cell receptor beta chains below all came from one sample that was sequenced in a study of blood T cell repertoires in COVID-19. Sequenced by immunoSEQ multiplex PCR; TCRdb stores in-frame clones only, minus some. The sample contains 160,000 or so clones, 88% of which appear only once. Sequencing was done on a sample of peripheral blood. All receptors come from a woman in her sixties or seventies with acute or convalescent COVID-19.

The chain has TRBV4-2 and TRBJ1-1; maybe TRBD1 (6 bases). CDR3 length: 13 amino acids. Germline V gives CDR1 LGHNA, CDR2 YNFKEQ. V gave up 1 base and J gave up 8 bases, with 11 bases separating them. CDR3 DNA sequence: TGTGCCAGCAGCCAAGTATCCCAGGGGGAAGCTTTCTTT. It codes for CASSQVSQGEAFF.

The rearrangement uses TRBV7-2 and TRBJ2-3; 7 bases agree with TRBD2. The trim removed 5 bases at V and 4 bases at J, leaving 12 bases unmatched. The CDR3 has 16 residues. Germline V gene sequence: CDR1 SGHTA, CDR2 FQGNSA. CDR3 coding DNA: TGTGCCAGCAGCGGTAGACGCGGGGGTGGGTCAGATACGCAGTATTTT. Translating it yields CASSGRRGGGSDTQYF.

The chain uses TRBV5-8 and TRBJ1-1, with 7 bases fitting TRBD1. Germline V gives CDR1 SGHTS, CDR2 YDEGEE. The J segment lost 0 bases and the V segment lost 4 bases, leaving 6 bases of the junction unmatched. CDR3 length equals 15 residues. As DNA, the CDR3 is TGTGCCAGCAGCACAGGACAGGCTATGAACACTGAAGCTTTCTTT. Amino acid sequence: CASSTGQAMNTEAFF.

The chain links TRBV6-5 to TRBJ1-2; 7 bases align to TRBD1. This CDR3 comprises 14 residues. V shed 0 bases, J shed 5 bases, and the junction held 3 bases outside the gene matches. The germline gives CDR1 MNHEY, CDR2 SVGAGI. CDR3 loop: CASSYSEGAYGYTF. Here the CDR3 DNA reads TGTGCCAGCAGTTACTCAGAGGGGGCATATGGCTACACCTTC.

Here the CDR3 reads CASSRGGTTNEKLFF. CDR3 sequence (DNA): TGTGCCAGCTCACGAGGGGGCACCACTAATGAAAAACTGTTTTTT. V and J are TRBV18 and TRBJ1-4; 7 bases are a match to TRBD1. CDR3 length: 15 amino acids. The trim removed 4 bases at V and 2 bases at J, leaving 4 bases unmatched. Looked up from germline, CDR1 is KGHSH and CDR2 is LQKENI.

This chain joins TRBV4-1 and TRBJ1-4; D may be TRBD1 (6 bases). Germline V CDR1 and CDR2: MGHRA, YSYEKL. There are 15 residues in the CDR3. V lost 1 base and J lost 5, with 11 bases in between. The CDR3 DNA sequence: TGCGCCAGCAGCCAAGCTGAACAGGGCAATGAAAAACTGTTTTTT. Translating gives CASSQAEQGNEKLFF.

The gene calls are TRBV7-2 and TRBJ1-3; TRBD1 aligns across 8 bases. The germline CDR1 and CDR2 sequences are SGHTA and FQGNSA. The CDR3 length is 16 residues. V dropped 3 bases and J dropped 2; count of bases not matched to a gene: 6. The CDR3 protein is CASSLGDRLTGNTIYF. CDR3 in DNA: TGTGCCAGCAGCTTGGGGGACAGGCTTACTGGAAACACCATATATTTT.

The chain employs TRBV9 and TRBJ2-1, with 7 nucleotides matching TRBD2. This CDR3 spans 16 amino acids. J was trimmed by 5 bases and V by 3 bases; bases with no gene match: 11. Germline V gene sequence: CDR1 SGDLS, CDR2 YYNGEE. The CDR3 protein is CASSEGTTALNNEQFF. The DNA of the CDR3 is TGTGCCAGCAGCGAGGGGACTACCGCACTCAACAATGAGCAGTTCTTC.

This chain joins TRBV4-1 and TRBJ2-1, with 11 bases that match TRBD1. V shed 1 base, J shed 7 bases, and the junction held 3 bases outside the gene matches. CDR1 and CDR2 from the germline V gene are MGHRA and YSYEKL. The CDR3 length is 15 residues. DNA of the CDR3: TGCGCCAGCAGCCAAGTAAGGGACAGGGGGAATGAGCAGTTCTTC. Its protein is CASSQVRDRGNEQFF.

The DNA for the CDR3 is TGTGCCAGCAGCTTAAGCAACTCAGGGTACGGAAACACCATATATTTT. Residues: CASSLSNSGYGNTIYF. This sequence joins TRBV7-2 and TRBJ1-3; D may be TRBD1 (5 bases). Germline lookup yields CDR1 SGHTA and CDR2 FQGNSA. V lost 2 bases and J 4 bases, leaving 15 bases between the germline ends. The CDR3 is made up of 16 amino acids. Drawing the rest from reference TRBV7-2 and TRBJ1-3, the complete variable domain is GAGVSQSPSNKVTEKGKDVELRCDPISGHTALYWYRQSLGQGLEFLIYFQGNSAPDKSGLPSDRFSAERTGGSVSTLTIQRTQQEDSAVYLCASSLSNSGYGNTIYFGEGSWLTVV.

The chain joins TRBV29-1 to TRBJ2-3, with TRBD1 matching 10 bases. Germline CDR1 SQVTM, CDR2 ANQGSEA. The CDR3 consists of 15 residues. J lost 2 bases, V lost 1 base, and 3 bases had no gene match. CDR3 loop: CSVEGGQGNTDTQYF. CDR3 in DNA: TGCAGCGTTGAAGGGGGACAGGGGAACACAGATACGCAGTATTTT.

V is TRBV19 and J is TRBJ1-3; no firm D call. Germline values: CDR1 LNHDA, CDR2 SQIVND (reference sequence). V was cut by 6 bases and J by 0 bases, with 6 bases left in between. This CDR3 comprises 13 residues. The DNA of the CDR3 is TGTGCCAGTAGATTAAACTCTGGAAACACCATATATTTT. Translated: CASRLNSGNTIYF.

Details on this clone: This CDR3 is also generated by other DNA sequences in the sample. The J gene is TRBJ1-5, the V gene TRBV25-1; the D is unclear. CDR1 is MGHDK, CDR2 SYGVNS, per germline. V lost 2 bases and J 1 base, leaving 9 bases between the germline ends. CDR3 size: 15 residues. The CDR3 nucleotides read TGTGCCAGCAGTGAAGGGTCGGGGAGCAATCAGCCCCAGCATTTT. It yields the protein CASSEGSGSNQPQHF.

This clone was counted a few times. This sequence joins TRBV7-9 and TRBJ2-7, with TRBD1 matching 7 bases. The CDR3 is 13 residues long. With V trimmed by 4 bases and J by 4 bases, 4 bases remained unmatched. Germline V gives CDR1 SEHNR, CDR2 FQNEAQ (reference sequence). CDR3 nucleotide sequence: TGTGCCAGCAGCTGGGACAGCTATTACGAGCAGTACTTC. It translates to CASSWDSYYEQYF.

The rearrangement links TRBV6-2 or TRBV6-3 to TRBJ1-2; perhaps TRBD1 as D (6 bases). This CDR3 is 12 amino acids long. The V end was cut by 5 bases, the J end by 8 bases, with 12 bases between. Germline CDR1 and CDR2: MNHEY and SVGEGT. CDR3 region: CASSGTGHGYTF. In DNA, the CDR3 is TGTGCCAGCAGTGGTACAGGGCACGGCTACACCTTC.

This clone was seen just once. The rearrangement uses TRBV5-4 and TRBJ2-5, with D maybe TRBD2 (6 bases). This CDR3 is 16 amino acids long. The V end was cut by 6 bases, the J end by 5 bases, with 23 bases between. Germline assignment: CDR1 SGHNT and CDR2 YYREEE (reference sequence). DNA for the CDR3: TGTGCCAGCAACCCTTCCGGGGGAAGGGGTTCGGAGACCCAGTACTTC. Its protein product is CASNPSGGRGSETQYF.

The chain couples TRBV6-5 to TRBJ1-1, with D hard to call. CDR3 length: 13 residues. V was pared by 2 bases and J by 1 base, with 5 bases between. Germline values: CDR1 MNHEY, CDR2 SVGAGI. For the CDR3, the DNA is TGTGCCAGCAGTTACAGACAGAACACTGAAGCTTTCTTT. This gives the protein CASSYRQNTEAFF.

The gene calls are TRBV7-2 and TRBJ2-7, with D perhaps matching TRBD1 (6 bases). This CDR3 has 13 residues. V shed 5 bases and J shed 6 bases, with 14 bases lying between them. The V gene's germline CDR1 is SGHTA and CDR2 FQGNSA. The chain's CDR3 is CASSPRTVSEQYF. CDR3 nucleotides: TGTGCCAGCAGCCCCCGGACAGTGAGCGAGCAGTACTTC.

The rearrangement links TRBV7-2 to TRBJ1-2; 9 nucleotides match TRBD1. CDR1 is SGHTA and CDR2 is FQGNSA in the germline V gene. The CDR3 contains 17 residues. V was clipped by 5 bases and J by 4 bases; unmatched bases: 14. CDR3 in DNA: TGTGCCAGCAGCATCACCTCCAACAGGGGGCGAGGCTATGGCTACACCTTC. Translating gives CASSITSNRGRGYGYTF.

The gene calls are TRBV9 and TRBJ1-1; D unclear. Germline CDR1 is SGDLS and CDR2 is YYNGEE. V dropped 5 bases and J dropped 0 bases, with 11 bases sitting between them. This CDR3 contains 14 residues. The CDR3: CASRKAGVNTEAFF. CDR3 in DNA: TGTGCCAGCAGGAAGGCCGGGGTGAACACTGAAGCTTTCTTT.

This clone appeared a few times. The chain joins TRBV5-6 to TRBJ2-5, with 10 positions matching TRBD1. Germline values: CDR1 SGHDT, CDR2 YYEEEE. The CDR3 is 15 residues long. V dropped 3 bases and J dropped 2; count of bases not matched to a gene: 4. CDR3 loop: CASSSGQGNQETQYF. The CDR3 DNA sequence: TGTGCCAGCAGCTCGGGACAGGGGAATCAAGAGACCCAGTACTTC.

The rearrangement joins TRBV6-5 to TRBJ2-7; 7 positions agree with TRBD2. Trimming cost V 0 bases and J 0 bases; bases outside gene matches: 2. The CDR3 spans 15 residues. CDR1 and CDR2 (germline): MNHEY, SVGAGI. CDR3 DNA sequence: TGTGCCAGCAGTTACTCCTGGGAGGGCTCCTACGAGCAGTACTTC. Protein: CASSYSWEGSYEQYF.

This clone has more than one count but fewer than ten. The chain is built from TRBV28 and TRBJ1-4, with 12 bases lining up with TRBD1. The CDR3 consists of 15 residues. Trimming removed 7 bases from V and 10 bases from J; junction bases left unmatched: 10. Germline loops: CDR1 MDHEN, CDR2 SYDVKM. CDR3: CASKSGGTGGGKLFF. CDR3 coding DNA: TGTGCCAGCAAATCAGGGGGGACAGGGGGCGGAAAACTGTTTTTT. Full variable domain (rest looked up from reference TRBV28 and TRBJ1-4): DVKVTQSSRYLVKRTGEKVFLECVQDMDHENMFWYRQDPGLGLRLIYFSYDVKMKEKGDIPEGYSVSREKKERFSLILESASTNQTSMYLCASKSGGTGGGKLFFGSGTQLSVL.

The rearrangement joins TRBV6-5 to TRBJ2-7, with D possibly matching TRBD1 (5 bases). The CDR3 length is 14 residues. The germline V gene encodes CDR1 MNHEY and CDR2 SVGAGI. The ends were cut back, 5 bases at V and 2 bases at J, with 13 bases in the middle. CDR3 nucleotides: TGTGCCAGCAGTACCGTCAGGGCAGCCTACGAGCAGTACGTC. It translates to CASSTVRAAYEQYV.